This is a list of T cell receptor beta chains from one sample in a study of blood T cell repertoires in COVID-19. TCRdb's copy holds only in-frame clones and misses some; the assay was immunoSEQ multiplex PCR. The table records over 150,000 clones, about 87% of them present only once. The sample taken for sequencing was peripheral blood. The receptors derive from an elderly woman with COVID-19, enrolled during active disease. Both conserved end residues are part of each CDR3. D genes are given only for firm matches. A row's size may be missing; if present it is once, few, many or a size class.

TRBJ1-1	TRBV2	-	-	CASSEPGVTEAFF	TGTGCCAGCAGTGAACCAGGGGTAACTGAAGCTTTCTTT
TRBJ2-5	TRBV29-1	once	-	CSVSLAETQYF	TGCAGCGTTTCCCTAGCGGAGACCCAGTACTTC
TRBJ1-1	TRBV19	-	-	CASRGTLNTEAFF	TGTGCCAGTAGAGGGACACTTAACACTGAAGCTTTCTTT
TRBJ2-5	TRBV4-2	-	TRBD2	CASSPLAGPKETQYF	TGTGCCAGCAGCCCCCTAGCGGGGCCGAAAGAGACCCAGTACTTC
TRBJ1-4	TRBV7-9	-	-	CASSRDHNEKLFF	TGTGCCAGCAGCCGGGATCACAATGAAAAACTGTTTTTT
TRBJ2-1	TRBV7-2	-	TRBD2	CASSLLPSGTSGNNEQFF	TGTGCCAGCAGCTTATTGCCCTCGGGGACTAGCGGGAACAATGAGCAGTTCTTC
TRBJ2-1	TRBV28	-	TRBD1	CASSYRDRNVAEQFF	TGTGCCAGCAGTTACCGGGACAGGAACGTGGCTGAGCAGTTCTTC
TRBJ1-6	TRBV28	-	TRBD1	CASSFSGGGHSPLHF	TGTGCCAGCAGTTTTTCAGGGGGCGGCCATTCACCCCTCCACTTT
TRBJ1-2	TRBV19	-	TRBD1	CASRETGRNSYGYTF	TGTGCCAGTAGAGAGACAGGGAGGAACAGCTATGGCTACACCTTC
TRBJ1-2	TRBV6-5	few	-	CASTKDSSYGYTF	TGTGCCAGCACTAAGGACAGCTCCTATGGCTACACCTTC
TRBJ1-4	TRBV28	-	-	CASKIGEEKLFF	TGTGCCAGCAAGATAGGGGAAGAAAAACTGTTTTTT
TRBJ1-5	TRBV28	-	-	CASSSLEGGNQPQHF	TGTGCCAGCAGTTCCCTCGAGGGGGGGAATCAGCCCCAGCATTTT
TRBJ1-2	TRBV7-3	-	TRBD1	CASSPTGTGDGYTF	TGTGCCAGCAGCCCTACGGGGACAGGGGATGGCTACACCTTC
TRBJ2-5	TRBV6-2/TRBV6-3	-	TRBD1	CASSGTEETQYF	TGTGCCAGCAGTGGGACAGAAGAGACCCAGTACTTC
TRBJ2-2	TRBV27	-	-	CASRLGRTTNTGELFF	TGTGCCAGCAGGCTCGGCAGGACAACTAACACCGGGGAGCTGTTTTTT
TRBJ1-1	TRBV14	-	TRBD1	CASSAWDRGLSEAFF	TGTGCCAGCAGCGCGTGGGACAGGGGGCTTTCTGAAGCTTTCTTT
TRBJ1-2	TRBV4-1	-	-	CASSQGSGFPYGYTF	TGCGCCAGCAGCCAAGGTTCAGGATTTCCCTATGGCTACACCTTC
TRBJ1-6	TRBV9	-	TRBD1	CASTRGTGNSPLHF	TGTGCCAGCACTCGTGGGACAGGGAATTCACCCCTCCACTTT
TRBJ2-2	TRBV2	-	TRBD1	CASREQGATNTGELFF	TGTGCCAGCAGAGAACAGGGGGCTACGAACACCGGGGAGCTGTTTTTT
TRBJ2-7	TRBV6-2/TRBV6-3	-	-	CASSYPPDRLGYEQYF	TGTGCCAGCAGTTACCCTCCCGACAGGTTGGGTTACGAGCAGTACTTC
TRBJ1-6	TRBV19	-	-	CASSTAGTVNSPLHF	TGTGCCAGTAGTACGGCGGGGACGGTCAATTCACCCCTCCACTTT
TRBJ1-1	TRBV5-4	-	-	CASSLQLMNTEAFF	TGTGCCAGCAGCTTGCAGTTAATGAACACTGAAGCTTTCTTT
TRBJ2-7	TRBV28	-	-	CASSWIGTNEQYF	TGTGCCAGCAGTTGGATTGGGACAAACGAGCAGTACTTC
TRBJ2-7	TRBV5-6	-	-	CASSEDSSYEQYF	TGTGCCAGCAGCGAGGACAGCTCCTACGAGCAGTACTTC
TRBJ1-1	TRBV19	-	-	CASSGVIGGNSEAFF	TGTGCCAGTAGTGGGGTTATAGGGGGAAACTCTGAAGCTTTCTTT
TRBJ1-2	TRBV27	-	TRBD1	CASSLSGQGARGYTF	TGTGCCAGCAGTTTATCGGGACAGGGGGCGCGAGGCTACACCTTC
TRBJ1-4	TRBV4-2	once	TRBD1	CASSPGQGGEKLFF	TGTGCCAGCAGCCCGGGACAGGGGGGTGAAAAACTGTTTTTT
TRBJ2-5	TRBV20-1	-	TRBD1	CSASRTGGIETQYF	TGCAGTGCTAGTCGGACAGGGGGCATAGAGACCCAGTACTTC
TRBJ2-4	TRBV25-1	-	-	CASSAPGGVTKNIQYF	TGTGCCAGCAGTGCCCCCGGAGGGGTGACCAAAAACATTCAGTACTTC
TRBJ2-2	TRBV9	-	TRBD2	CASGRESYTGELFF	TGTGCCAGTGGGCGGGAGTCGTACACCGGGGAGCTGTTTTTT
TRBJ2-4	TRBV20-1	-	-	CSASSITHRGGNIQYF	TGCAGTGCTAGTAGTATAACGCACAGGGGGGGGAACATTCAGTACTTC
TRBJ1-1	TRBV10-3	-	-	CAISGGGLGTEAFF	TGTGCCATCAGTGGCGGGGGTCTCGGCACTGAAGCTTTCTTT
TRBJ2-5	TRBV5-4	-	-	CASSASEQETQYF	TGTGCCAGCAGCGCTAGCGAACAAGAGACCCAGTACTTC
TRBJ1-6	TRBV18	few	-	CASSPKQEPLITLHF	TGTGCCAGCTCACCAAAACAGGAACCCCTAATCACCCTCCACTTT
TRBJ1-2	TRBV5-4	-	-	CASSPVLKAGYTF	TGTGCCAGCAGCCCCGTACTGAAAGCCGGCTACACCTTC
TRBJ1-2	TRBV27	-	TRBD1	CASSQGQGSGYTF	TGTGCCAGCAGCCAGGGACAGGGGAGCGGCTACACCTTC
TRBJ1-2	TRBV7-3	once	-	CASSLGAGVDYGYTF	TGTGCCAGCAGCCTAGGGGCAGGGGTGGACTATGGCTACACCTTC
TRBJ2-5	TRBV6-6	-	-	CASSTQVQETQYF	TGTGCCAGCAGTACACAGGTCCAAGAGACCCAGTACTTC
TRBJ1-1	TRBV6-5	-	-	CASSSKQSGAFF	TGTGCCAGCAGTTCCAAGCAGAGCGGAGCTTTCTTT
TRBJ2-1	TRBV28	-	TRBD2	CASSQTHGTSVTDEQFF	TGTGCCAGCAGCCAGACTCATGGGACTAGCGTAACGGATGAGCAGTTCTTC
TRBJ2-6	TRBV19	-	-	CASAPENGANVLTF	TGTGCCAGTGCCCCGGAGAACGGGGCCAACGTCCTGACTTTC
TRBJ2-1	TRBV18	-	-	CASSDSSETREFF	TGTGCCAGCTCTGACAGTTCCGAGACTAGAGAGTTCTTC